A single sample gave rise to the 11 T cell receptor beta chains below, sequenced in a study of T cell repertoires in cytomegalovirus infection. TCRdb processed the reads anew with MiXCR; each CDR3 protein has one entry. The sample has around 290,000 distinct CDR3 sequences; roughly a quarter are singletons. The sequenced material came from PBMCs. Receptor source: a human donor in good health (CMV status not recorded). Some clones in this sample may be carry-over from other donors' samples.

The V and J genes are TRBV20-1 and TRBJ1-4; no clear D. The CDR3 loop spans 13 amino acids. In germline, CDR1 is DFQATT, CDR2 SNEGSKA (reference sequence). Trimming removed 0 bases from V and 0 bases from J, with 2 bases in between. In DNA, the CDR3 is TGCAGTGCTAGAGAATCAACTAATGAAAAACTGTTTTTT. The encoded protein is CSARESTNEKLFF.

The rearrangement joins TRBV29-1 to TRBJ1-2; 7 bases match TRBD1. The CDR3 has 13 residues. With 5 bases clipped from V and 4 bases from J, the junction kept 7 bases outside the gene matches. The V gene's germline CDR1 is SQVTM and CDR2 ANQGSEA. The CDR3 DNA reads TGCAGCGTTAGGACAGGCATAACCTATGGCTACACCTTC. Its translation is CSVRTGITYGYTF.

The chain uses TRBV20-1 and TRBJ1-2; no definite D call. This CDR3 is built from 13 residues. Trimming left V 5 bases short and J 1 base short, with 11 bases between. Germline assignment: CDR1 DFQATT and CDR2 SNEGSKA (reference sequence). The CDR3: CSAAVLVNYGYTF. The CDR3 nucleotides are TGCAGTGCTGCCGTCCTTGTTAACTATGGCTACACCTTC.

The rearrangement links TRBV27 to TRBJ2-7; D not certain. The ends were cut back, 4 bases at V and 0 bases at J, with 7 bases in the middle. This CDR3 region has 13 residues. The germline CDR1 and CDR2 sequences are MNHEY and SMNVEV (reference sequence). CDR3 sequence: CASSSRSSYEQYF. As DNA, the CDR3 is TGTGCCAGCAGTTCCCGTAGCTCCTACGAGCAGTACTTC.

The CDR3 nucleotides are TGTGCCAGTAAGTTCGCGGGGCAGCCCCAGCATTTT. It is translated as CASKFAGQPQHF. The chain uses TRBV19 and TRBJ1-5, with D unclear. The CDR3 is made up of 12 amino acids. From germline, CDR1 is LNHDA and CDR2 SQIVND (reference sequence). Trimming cost V 7 bases and J 7 bases, with 11 bases left between them. Variable domain in full (rest from reference TRBV19 and TRBJ1-5): DGGITQSPKYLFRKEGQNVTLSCEQNLNHDAMYWYRQDPGQGLRLIYYSQIVNDFQKGDIAEGYSVSREKKESFPLTVTSAQKNPTAFYLCASKFAGQPQHFGDGTRLSIL.

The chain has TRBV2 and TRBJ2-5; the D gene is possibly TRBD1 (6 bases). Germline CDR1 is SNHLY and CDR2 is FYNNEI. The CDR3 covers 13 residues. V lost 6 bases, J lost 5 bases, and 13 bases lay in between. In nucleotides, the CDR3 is TGTGCCAGCAGACAGGACCAGGGGGAGACCCAGTACTTC. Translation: CASRQDQGETQYF.

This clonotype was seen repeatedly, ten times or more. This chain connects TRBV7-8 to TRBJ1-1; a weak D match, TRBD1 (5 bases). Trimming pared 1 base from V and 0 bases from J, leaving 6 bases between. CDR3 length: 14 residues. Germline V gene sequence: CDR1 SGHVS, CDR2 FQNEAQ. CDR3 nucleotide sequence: TGTGCCAGCAGCTTAGGAGGGGTGAACACTGAAGCTTTCTTT. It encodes CASSLGGVNTEAFF.

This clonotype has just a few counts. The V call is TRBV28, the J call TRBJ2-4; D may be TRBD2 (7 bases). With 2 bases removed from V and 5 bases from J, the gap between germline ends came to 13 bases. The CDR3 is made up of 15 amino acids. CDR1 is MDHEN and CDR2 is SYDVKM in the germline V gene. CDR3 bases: TGTGCCAGCAGTTTAGGGGGGGGGCCTCAAAACATTCAGTACTTC. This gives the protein CASSLGGGPQNIQYF. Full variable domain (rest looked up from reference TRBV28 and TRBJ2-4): DVKVTQSSRYLVKRTGEKVFLECVQDMDHENMFWYRQDPGLGLRLIYFSYDVKMKEKGDIPEGYSVSREKKERFSLILESASTNQTSMYLCASSLGGGPQNIQYFGAGTRLSVL.

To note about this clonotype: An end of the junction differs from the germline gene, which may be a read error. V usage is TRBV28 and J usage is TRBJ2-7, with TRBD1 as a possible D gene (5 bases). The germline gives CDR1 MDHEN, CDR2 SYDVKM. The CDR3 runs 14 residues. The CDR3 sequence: CASSLRRVTYAQYF. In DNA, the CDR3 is TGTGCCAGCAGTTTACGCAGGGTAACCTACGCGCAGTACTTC.

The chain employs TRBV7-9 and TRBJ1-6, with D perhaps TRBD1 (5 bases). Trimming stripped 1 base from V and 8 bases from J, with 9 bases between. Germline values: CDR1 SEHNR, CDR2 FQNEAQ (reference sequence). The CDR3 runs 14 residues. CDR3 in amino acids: CASSLDRPHSPLHF. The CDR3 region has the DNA TGTGCCAGCAGCTTAGACAGGCCACATTCACCCCTCCACTTT.

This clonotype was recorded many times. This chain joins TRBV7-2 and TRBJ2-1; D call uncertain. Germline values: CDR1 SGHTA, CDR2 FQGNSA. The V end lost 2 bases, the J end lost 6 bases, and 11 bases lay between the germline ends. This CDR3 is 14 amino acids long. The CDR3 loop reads CASSLRTGVNEQFF. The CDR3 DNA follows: TGTGCCAGCAGCTTAAGGACCGGAGTCAATGAGCAGTTCTTC.